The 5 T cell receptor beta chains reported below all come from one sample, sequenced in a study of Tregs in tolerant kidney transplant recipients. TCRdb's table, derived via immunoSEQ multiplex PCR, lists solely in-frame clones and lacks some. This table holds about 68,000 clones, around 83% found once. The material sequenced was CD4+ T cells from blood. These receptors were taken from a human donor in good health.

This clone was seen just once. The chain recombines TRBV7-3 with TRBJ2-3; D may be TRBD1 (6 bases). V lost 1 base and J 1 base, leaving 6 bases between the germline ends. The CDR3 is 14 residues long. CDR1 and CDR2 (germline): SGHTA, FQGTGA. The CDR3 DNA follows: TGTGCCAGCAGCTTAAACAGGGGCACAGATACGCAGTATTTT. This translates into CASSLNRGTDTQYF.

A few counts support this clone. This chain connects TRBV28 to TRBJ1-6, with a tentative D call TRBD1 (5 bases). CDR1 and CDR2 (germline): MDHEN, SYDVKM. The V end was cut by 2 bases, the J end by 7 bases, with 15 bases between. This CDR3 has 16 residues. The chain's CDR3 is CASSLPAGGFNSPLHF. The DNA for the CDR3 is TGTGCCAGCAGTTTACCAGCGGGGGGGTTCAATTCACCCCTCCACTTT. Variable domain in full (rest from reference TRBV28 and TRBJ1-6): DVKVTQSSRYLVKRTGEKVFLECVQDMDHENMFWYRQDPGLGLRLIYFSYDVKMKEKGDIPEGYSVSREKKERFSLILESASTNQTSMYLCASSLPAGGFNSPLHFGNGTRLTVT.

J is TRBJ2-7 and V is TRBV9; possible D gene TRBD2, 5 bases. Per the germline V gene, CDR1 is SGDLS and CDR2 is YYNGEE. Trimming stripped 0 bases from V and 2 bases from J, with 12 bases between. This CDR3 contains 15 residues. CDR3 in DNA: TGTGCCAGCAGCGTAGCCCCAGAGGGTGCCTACGAGCAGTACTTC. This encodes CASSVAPEGAYEQYF.

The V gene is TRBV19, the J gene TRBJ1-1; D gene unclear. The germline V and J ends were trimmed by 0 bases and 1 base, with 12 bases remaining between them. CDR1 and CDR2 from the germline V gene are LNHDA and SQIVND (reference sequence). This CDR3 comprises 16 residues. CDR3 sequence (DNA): TGTGCCAGTAGTATAGATATAAAAGGGTGGAACACTGAAGCTTTCTTT. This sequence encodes CASSIDIKGWNTEAFF.

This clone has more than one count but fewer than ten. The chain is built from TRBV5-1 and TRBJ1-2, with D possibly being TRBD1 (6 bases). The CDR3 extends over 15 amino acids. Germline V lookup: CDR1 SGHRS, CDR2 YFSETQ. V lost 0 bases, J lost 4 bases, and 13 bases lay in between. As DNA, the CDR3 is TGCGCCAGCAGCTTGGTTCAGGGGAATAGCTATGGCTACACCTTC. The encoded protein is CASSLVQGNSYGYTF.